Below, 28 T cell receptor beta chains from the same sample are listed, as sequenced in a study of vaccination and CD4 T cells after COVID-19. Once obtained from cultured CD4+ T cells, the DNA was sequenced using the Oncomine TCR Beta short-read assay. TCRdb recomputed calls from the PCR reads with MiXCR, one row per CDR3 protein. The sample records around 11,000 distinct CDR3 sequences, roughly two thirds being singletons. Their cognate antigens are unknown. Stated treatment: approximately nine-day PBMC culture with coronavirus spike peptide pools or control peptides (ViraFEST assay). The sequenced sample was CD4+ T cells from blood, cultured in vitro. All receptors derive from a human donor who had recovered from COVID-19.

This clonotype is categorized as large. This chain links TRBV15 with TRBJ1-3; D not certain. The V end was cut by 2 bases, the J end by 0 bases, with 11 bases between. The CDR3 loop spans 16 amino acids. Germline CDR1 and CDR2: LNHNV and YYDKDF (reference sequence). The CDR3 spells CATSRPGYFSGNTIYF. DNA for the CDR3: TGTGCCACCAGCAGACCCGGGTACTTCTCTGGAAACACCATATATTTT.

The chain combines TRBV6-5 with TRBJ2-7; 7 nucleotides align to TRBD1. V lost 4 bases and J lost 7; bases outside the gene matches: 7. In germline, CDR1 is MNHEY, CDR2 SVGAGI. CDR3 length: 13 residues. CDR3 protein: CASSSDRSGEQYF. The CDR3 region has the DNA TGTGCCAGCAGTTCGGACAGGTCAGGGGAGCAGTACTTC.

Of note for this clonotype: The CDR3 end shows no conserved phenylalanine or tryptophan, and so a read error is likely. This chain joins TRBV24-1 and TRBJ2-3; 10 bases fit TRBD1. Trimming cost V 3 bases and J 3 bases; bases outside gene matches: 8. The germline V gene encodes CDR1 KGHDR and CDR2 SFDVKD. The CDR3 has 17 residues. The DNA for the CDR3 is TGTGCCACCAGTGATATGGGACAGGGGTTAGTAACAGATACGCAGTATTCT. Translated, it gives CATSDMGQGLVTDTQYS.

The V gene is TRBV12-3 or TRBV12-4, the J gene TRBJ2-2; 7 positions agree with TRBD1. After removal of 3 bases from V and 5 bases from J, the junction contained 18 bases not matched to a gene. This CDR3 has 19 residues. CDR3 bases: TGTGCCAGCAGTTTTGTTCCGGGTGTCGACAGGGTGCGAACCGGGGAGCTGTTTTTT. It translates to CASSFVPGVDRVRTGELFF.

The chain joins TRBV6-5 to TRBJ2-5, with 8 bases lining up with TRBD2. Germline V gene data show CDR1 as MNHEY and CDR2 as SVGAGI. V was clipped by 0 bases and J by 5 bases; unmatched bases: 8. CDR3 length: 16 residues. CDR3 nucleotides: TGTGCCAGCAGTTACTCGAGCGGGAGCCCACGGGAGACCCAGTACTTC. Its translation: CASSYSSGSPRETQYF.

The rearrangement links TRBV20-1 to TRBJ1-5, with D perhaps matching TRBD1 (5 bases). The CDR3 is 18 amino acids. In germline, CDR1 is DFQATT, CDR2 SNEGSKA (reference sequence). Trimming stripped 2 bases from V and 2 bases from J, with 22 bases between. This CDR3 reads CSARMGTDSRWGNQPQHF. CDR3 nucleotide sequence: TGCAGTGCTAGAATGGGGACGGATTCCAGATGGGGCAATCAGCCCCAGCATTTT.

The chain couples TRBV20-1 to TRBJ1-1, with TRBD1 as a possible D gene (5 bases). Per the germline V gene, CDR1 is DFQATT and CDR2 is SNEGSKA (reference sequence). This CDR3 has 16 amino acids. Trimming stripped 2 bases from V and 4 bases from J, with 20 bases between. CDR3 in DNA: TGCAGTGCTAGACTACCCGAGGGAAGGGGCCCCACTGAAGCTTTCTTT. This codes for CSARLPEGRGPTEAFF.

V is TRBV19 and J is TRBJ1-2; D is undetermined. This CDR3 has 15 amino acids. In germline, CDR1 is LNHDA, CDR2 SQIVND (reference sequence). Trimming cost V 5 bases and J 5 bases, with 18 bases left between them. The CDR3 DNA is TGTGCCAGTAGTTCCGCTAGGAGGGAGACATATGGCTACACCTTC. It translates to CASSSARRETYGYTF. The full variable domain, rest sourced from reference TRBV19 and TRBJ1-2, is DGGITQSPKYLFRKEGQNVTLSCEQNLNHDAMYWYRQDPGQGLRLIYYSQIVNDFQKGDIAEGYSVSREKKESFPLTVTSAQKNPTAFYLCASSSARRETYGYTFGSGTRLTVV.

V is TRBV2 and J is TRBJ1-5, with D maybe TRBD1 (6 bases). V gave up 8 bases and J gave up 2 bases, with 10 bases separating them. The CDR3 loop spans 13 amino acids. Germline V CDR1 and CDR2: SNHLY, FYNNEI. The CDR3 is CASRGQGNQPQHF. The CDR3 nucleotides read TGTGCCAGCCGGGGACAAGGCAATCAGCCCCAGCATTTT.

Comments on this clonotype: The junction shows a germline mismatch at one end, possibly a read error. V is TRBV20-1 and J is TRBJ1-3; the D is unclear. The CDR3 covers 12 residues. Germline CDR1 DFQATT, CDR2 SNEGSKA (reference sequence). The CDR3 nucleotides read TGCAGTGCTAGCTCCTCTGGAAACACCATACATTTT. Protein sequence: CSASSSGNTIHF.

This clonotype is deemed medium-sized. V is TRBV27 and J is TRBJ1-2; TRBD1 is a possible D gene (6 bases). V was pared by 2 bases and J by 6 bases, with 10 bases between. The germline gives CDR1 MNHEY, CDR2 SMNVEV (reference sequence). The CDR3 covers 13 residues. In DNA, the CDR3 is TGTGCCAGCAGTTTACGAGGGGGGAATGGCTACACCTTC. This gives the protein CASSLRGGNGYTF.

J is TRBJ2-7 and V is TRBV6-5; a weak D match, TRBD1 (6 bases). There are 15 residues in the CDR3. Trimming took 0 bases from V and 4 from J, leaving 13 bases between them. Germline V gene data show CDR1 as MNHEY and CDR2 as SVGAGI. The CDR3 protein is CASSYSQGRMYEQYF. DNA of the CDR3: TGTGCCAGCAGTTACTCGCAGGGGCGCATGTACGAGCAGTACTTC.

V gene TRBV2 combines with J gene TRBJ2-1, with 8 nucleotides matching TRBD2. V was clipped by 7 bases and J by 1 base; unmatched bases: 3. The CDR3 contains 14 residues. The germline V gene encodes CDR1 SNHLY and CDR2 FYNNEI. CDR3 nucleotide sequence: TGTGCCAGCATGGAGCGGGGGTCCTACAATGAGCAGTTCTTC. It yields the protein CASMERGSYNEQFF.

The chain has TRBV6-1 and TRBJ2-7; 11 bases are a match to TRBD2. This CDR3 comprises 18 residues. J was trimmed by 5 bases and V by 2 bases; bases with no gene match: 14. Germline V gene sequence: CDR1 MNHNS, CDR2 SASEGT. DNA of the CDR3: TGTGCCAGCAGTGAATCTCTAGCGGGGGGACTGCGGGGCCACGAGCAGTACTTC. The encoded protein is CASSESLAGGLRGHEQYF.

CDR3 loop: CASSPLRGTASNSPLHF. The CDR3 DNA sequence: TGTGCCAGCAGCCCATTACGTGGGACAGCCTCTAATTCACCCCTCCACTTT. The chain combines TRBV3-1 with TRBJ1-6; 7 nucleotides align to TRBD1. The V and J ends lost 4 bases and 6 bases, in that order; junction bases with no gene match: 12. The CDR3 loop spans 17 amino acids. Germline V gene data show CDR1 as LGHDT and CDR2 as YNNKEL (reference sequence).

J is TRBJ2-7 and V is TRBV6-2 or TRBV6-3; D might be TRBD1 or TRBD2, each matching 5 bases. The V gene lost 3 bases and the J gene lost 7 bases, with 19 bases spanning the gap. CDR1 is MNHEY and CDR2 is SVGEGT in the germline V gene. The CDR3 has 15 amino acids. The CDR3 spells CASSYEGKGSPEQYF. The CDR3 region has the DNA TGTGCCAGCAGTTATGAGGGGAAGGGGTCTCCGGAGCAGTACTTC.

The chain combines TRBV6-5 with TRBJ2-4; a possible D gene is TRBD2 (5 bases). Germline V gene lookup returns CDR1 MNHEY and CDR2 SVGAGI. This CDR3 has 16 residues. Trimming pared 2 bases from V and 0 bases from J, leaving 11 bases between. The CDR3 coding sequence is TGTGCCAGCAGTTACGCGGGCAGAATAGCCAAAAACATTCAGTACTTC. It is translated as CASSYAGRIAKNIQYF.

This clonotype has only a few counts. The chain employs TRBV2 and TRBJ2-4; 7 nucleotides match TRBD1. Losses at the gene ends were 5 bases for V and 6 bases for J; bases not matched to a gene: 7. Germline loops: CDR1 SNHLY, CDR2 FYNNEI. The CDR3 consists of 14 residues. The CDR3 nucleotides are TGTGCCAGCAGTCAAAGAAGACAGGGAAACATTCAGTACTTC. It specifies CASSQRRQGNIQYF. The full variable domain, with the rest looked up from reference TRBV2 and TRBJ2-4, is EPEVTQTPSHQVTQMGQEVILRCVPISNHLYFYWYRQILGQKVEFLVSFYNNEISEKSEIFDDQFSVERPDGSNFTLKIRSTKLEDSAMYFCASSQRRQGNIQYFGAGTRLSVL.

This CDR3 reads CASSLARSPGYSNQPQHF. CDR3 in DNA: TGTGCCAGCAGCTTAGCGCGTTCACCCGGTTATAGCAATCAGCCCCAGCATTTT. The chain is built from TRBV7-8 and TRBJ1-5; unclear D gene. The CDR3 has 18 amino acids. Trimming pared 0 bases from V and 0 bases from J, leaving 15 bases between. Per the germline V gene, CDR1 is SGHVS and CDR2 is FQNEAQ.

CDR3 sequence: CAWSRGDQPQHF. The CDR3 DNA is TGTGCCTGGAGCAGGGGGGATCAGCCCCAGCATTTT. V usage is TRBV30 and J usage is TRBJ1-5; 7 bases map to TRBD1. This CDR3 has 12 residues. Germline values: CDR1 GTSNPN, CDR2 SVGIG (reference sequence). The V gene end was trimmed by 3 bases and the J gene end by 5 bases; junction bases not matched to a gene: 1.

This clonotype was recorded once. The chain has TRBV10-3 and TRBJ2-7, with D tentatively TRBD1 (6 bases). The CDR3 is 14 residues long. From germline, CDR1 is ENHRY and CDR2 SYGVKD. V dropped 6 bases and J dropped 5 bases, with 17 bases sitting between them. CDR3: CAIRLTGNIDEQYF. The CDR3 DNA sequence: TGTGCCATCAGGCTCACAGGGAATATCGACGAGCAGTACTTC.

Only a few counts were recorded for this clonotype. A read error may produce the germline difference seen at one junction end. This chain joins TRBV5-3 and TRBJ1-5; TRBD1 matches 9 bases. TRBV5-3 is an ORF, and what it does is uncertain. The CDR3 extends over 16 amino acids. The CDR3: CASSLTGGRSNQPQHF. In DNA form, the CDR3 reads TGTGCCAGCAGCTTAACAGGGGGCCGTAGCAATCAGCCCCAGCATTTT.

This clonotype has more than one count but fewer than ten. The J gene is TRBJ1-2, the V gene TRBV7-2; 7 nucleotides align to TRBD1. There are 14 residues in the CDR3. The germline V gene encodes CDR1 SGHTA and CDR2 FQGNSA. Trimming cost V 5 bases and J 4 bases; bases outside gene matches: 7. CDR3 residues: CASSPRQGSYGYTF. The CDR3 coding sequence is TGTGCCAGCAGCCCCCGACAGGGTTCCTATGGCTACACCTTC.

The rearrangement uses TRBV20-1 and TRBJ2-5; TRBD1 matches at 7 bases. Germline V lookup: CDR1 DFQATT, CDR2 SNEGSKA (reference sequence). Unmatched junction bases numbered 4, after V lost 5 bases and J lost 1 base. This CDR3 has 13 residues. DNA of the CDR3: TGCAGTGCTTTCCGGACAGGCCAAGAGACCCAGTACTTC. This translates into CSAFRTGQETQYF.

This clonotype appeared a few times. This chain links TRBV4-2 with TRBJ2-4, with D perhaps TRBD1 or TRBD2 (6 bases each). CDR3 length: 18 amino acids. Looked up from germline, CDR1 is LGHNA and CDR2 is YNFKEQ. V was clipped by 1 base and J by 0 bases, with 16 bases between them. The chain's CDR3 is CASSQVGRGDQAKNIQYF. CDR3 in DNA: TGTGCCAGCAGCCAAGTCGGAAGGGGGGATCAAGCCAAAAACATTCAGTACTTC.

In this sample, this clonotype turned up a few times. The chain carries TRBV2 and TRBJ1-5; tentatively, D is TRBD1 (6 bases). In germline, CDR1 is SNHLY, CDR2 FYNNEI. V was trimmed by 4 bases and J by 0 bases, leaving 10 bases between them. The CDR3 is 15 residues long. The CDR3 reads CASSARQDSNQPQHF. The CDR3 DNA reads TGTGCCAGCAGTGCACGACAGGATAGCAATCAGCCCCAGCATTTT. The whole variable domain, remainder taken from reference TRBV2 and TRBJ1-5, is EPEVTQTPSHQVTQMGQEVILRCVPISNHLYFYWYRQILGQKVEFLVSFYNNEISEKSEIFDDQFSVERPDGSNFTLKIRSTKLEDSAMYFCASSARQDSNQPQHFGDGTRLSIL.

CDR3 loop: CASTRRQIQETQYF. CDR3 bases: TGTGCCAGCACCCGAAGACAGATACAAGAGACCCAGTACTTC. The genes are TRBV6-1 and TRBJ2-5; D possibly corresponds to TRBD1 (5 bases). CDR3 size: 14 residues. Germline values: CDR1 MNHNS, CDR2 SASEGT. The V and J ends lost 7 bases and 2 bases respectively, with 14 bases between them.

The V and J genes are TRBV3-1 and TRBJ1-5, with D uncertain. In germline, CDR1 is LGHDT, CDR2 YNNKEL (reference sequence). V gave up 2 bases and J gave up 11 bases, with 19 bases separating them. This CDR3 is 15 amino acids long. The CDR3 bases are TGTGCCAGCAGCCAACGGACTCAACCCATGGGGTCCCAGCATTTT. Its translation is CASSQRTQPMGSQHF.